This T cell receptor (beta chain) was profiled in a study of blood T cells in healthy people across ages. Study-level points and caveats: Per million T cells, TCR beta diversity dropped roughly linearly as age increased.

The CDR3 length is 15 residues. Germline values: CDR1 SGHRS, CDR2 YFSETQ. V was shortened by 0 bases and J by 1 base, with 9 bases between the two germline ends. Together with a sample-barcoded 5' primer, a J-beta primer mix was included in a second PCR lasting about 7 to 12 cycles. MiXCR, run by TCRdb on the 5' RACE reads, gives a single entry per CDR3 protein. The sample has around 1.5 million distinct CDR3 sequences, 30% to 35% seen once. The donors, all healthy, were Caucasians living in Russia, aged roughly 6 to 90. PBMCs numbering at least 6.5 million were isolated per sample. With respect to this clonotype: The antigen remains unidentified.

Material: blood. This clonotype was obtained from a woman aged 30 to 39 in good health. The chain combines TRBV5-1 with TRBJ2-3; D uncertain. CDR3 protein: CASSLENARTDTQYF. The CDR3 DNA sequence: TGCGCCAGCAGCTTGGAGAACGCCCGCACAGATACGCAGTATTTT.